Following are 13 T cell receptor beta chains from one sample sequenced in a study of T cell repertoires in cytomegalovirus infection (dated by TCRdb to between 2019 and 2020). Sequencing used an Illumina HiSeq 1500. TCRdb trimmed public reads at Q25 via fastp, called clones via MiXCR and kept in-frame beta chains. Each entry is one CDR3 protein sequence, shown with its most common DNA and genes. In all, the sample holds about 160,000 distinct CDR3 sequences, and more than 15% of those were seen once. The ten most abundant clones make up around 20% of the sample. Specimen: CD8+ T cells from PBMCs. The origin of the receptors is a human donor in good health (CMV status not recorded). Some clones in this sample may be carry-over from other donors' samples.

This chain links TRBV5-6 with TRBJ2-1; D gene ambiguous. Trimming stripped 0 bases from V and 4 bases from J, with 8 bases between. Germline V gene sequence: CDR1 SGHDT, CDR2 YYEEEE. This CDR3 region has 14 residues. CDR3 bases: TGTGCCAGCAGCTTGGGGGATAATTACAATGAGCAGTTCTTC. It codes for CASSLGDNYNEQFF. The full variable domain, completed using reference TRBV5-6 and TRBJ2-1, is DAGVTQSPTHLIKTRGQQVTLRCSPKSGHDTVSWYQQALGQGPQFIFQYYEEEERQRGNFPDRFSGHQFPNYSSELNVNALLLGDSALYLCASSLGDNYNEQFFGPGTRLTVL.

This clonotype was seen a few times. CDR3 coding DNA: TGTGCCAGTAGTGCTGGATCTTCCTACGAGCAGTACTTC. This sequence encodes CASSAGSSYEQYF. The rearrangement uses TRBV19 and TRBJ2-7; D is unresolved. The V end lost 5 bases, the J end lost 1 base, and 9 bases lay between the germline ends. This CDR3 is built from 13 residues. The germline CDR1 and CDR2 sequences are LNHDA and SQIVND (reference sequence).

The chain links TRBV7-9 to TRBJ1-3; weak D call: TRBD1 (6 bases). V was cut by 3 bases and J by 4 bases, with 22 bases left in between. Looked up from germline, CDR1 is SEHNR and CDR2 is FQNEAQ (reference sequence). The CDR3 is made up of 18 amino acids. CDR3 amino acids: CASSLIGGGSVDGNTIYF. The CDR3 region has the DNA TGTGCCAGCAGCTTGATTGGGGGCGGATCGGTTGACGGAAACACCATATATTTT.

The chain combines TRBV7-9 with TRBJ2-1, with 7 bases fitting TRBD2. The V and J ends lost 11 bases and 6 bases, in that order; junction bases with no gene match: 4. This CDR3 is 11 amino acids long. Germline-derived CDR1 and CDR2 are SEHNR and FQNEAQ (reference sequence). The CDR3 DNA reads TGTGCCGTGGGGGGGACCAATGAGCAGTTCTTC. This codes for CAVGGTNEQFF.

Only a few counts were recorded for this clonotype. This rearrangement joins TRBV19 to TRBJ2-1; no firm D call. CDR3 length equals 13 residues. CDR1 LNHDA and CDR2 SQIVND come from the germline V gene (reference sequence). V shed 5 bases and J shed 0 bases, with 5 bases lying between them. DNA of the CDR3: TGTGCCAGTAGTCCCCCCTCCTACAATGAGCAGTTCTTC. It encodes CASSPPSYNEQFF. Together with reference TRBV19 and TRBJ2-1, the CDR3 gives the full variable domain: DGGITQSPKYLFRKEGQNVTLSCEQNLNHDAMYWYRQDPGQGLRLIYYSQIVNDFQKGDIAEGYSVSREKKESFPLTVTSAQKNPTAFYLCASSPPSYNEQFFGPGTRLTVL.

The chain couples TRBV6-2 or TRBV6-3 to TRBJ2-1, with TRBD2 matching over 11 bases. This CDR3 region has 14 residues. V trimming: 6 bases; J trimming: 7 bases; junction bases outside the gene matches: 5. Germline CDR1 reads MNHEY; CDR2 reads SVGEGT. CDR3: CASRLAGGGNEQFF. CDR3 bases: TGTGCCAGCAGGCTAGCGGGAGGAGGAAATGAGCAGTTCTTC.

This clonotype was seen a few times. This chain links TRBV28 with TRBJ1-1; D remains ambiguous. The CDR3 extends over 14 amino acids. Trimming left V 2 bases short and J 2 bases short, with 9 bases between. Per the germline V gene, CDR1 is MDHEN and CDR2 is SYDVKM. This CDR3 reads CASSLVDANTEAFF. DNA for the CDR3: TGTGCCAGCAGTTTAGTGGACGCCAACACTGAAGCTTTCTTT.

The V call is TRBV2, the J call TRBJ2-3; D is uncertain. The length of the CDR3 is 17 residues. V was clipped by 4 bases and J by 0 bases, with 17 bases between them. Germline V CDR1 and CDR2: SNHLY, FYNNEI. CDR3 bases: TGTGCCAGCAGTGCCACCTTACCATCCTCTAGCACAGATACGCAGTATTTT. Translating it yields CASSATLPSSSTDTQYF.

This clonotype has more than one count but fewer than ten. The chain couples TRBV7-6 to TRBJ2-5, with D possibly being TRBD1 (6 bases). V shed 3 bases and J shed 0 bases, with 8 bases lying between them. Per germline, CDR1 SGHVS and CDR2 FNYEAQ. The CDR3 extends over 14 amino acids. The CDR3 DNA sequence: TGTGCCAGCAGCTTCGGACAGTACCAAGAGACCCAGTACTTC. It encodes CASSFGQYQETQYF. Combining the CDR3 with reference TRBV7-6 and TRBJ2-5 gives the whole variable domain GAGVSQSPRYKVTKRGQDVALRCDPISGHVSLYWYRQALGQGPEFLTYFNYEAQQDKSGLPNDRFSAERPEGSISTLTIQRTEQRDSAMYRCASSFGQYQETQYFGPGTRLLVL.

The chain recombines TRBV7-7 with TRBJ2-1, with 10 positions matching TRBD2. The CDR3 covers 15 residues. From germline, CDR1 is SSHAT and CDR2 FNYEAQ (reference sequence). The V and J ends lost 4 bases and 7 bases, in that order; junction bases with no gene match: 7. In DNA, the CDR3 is TGTGCCAGCAGCTCCAGCGGGGGGGCTGGGAATGAGCAGTTCTTC. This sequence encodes CASSSSGGAGNEQFF.

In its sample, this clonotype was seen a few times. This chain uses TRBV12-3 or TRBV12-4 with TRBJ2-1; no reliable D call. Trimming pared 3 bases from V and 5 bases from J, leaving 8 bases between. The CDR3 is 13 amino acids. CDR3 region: CASSFGLNNEQFF. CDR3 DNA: TGTGCCAGCAGTTTTGGCCTCAACAATGAGCAGTTCTTC.

The CDR3 region is CSASGIIAGGPNEQFF. CDR3 nucleotide sequence: TGCAGCGCCTCAGGAATAATAGCGGGAGGGCCCAATGAGCAGTTCTTC. V is TRBV29-1 and J is TRBJ2-1; 11 nucleotides line up with TRBD2. J gave up 6 bases and V 7 bases, and 14 bases lay outside the gene matches. Germline CDR1 SQVTM, CDR2 ANQGSEA. The CDR3 extends over 16 amino acids.

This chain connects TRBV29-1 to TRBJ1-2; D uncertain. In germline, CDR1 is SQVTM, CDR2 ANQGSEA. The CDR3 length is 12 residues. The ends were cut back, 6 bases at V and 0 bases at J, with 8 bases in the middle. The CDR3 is CSVLHANYGYTF. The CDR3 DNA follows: TGCAGCGTCTTACACGCTAACTATGGCTACACCTTC.